This TCR beta chain was obtained from a study of identical twins. Points from the study as a whole: Beta out-of-frame twin sharing showed a weaker excess. Alpha sequences out of frame and shared by twins had excess low generation probability.

It was template switching that added a universal primer site, and there were unique molecular identifiers on the cDNA. TCRdb re-called the 5' RACE reads through MiXCR, storing one row per CDR3 protein. This sample has 1.5 million to 2 million distinct CDR3 sequences; about 31% occur once, and the top ten carry around 0.25%. Each donor (without exception) was a healthy Caucasian. Germline V gene data show CDR1 as SGHAT and CDR2 as FQNNGV. V lost 5 bases and J 5 bases, leaving 16 bases between the germline ends. The CDR3 has 15 amino acids. The table lists this clonotype with a few counts. Its target is unknown.

Sequencing was performed on cord blood. The sequence came from a newborn girl in good health. The chain carries TRBV11-2 and TRBJ2-1; a possible D gene is TRBD1 (6 bases). In nucleotides, the CDR3 is TGTGCCAGCAGCCCCCACCGGGACAAGAACAATGAGCAGTTCTTC. Amino acids: CASSPHRDKNNEQFF.